This entry lists 17 T cell receptor beta chains sequenced from one sample in a study of shared clonotypes between healthy human individuals. TCRdb keeps only in-frame clones here, not all; method: immunoSEQ multiplex PCR. The sample includes under 700,000 clones, roughly 95% seen only once; the top ten take approximately 0.12%. CD45RO-negative, CCR7-selected cells formed the naive CD8 fraction, which excluded terminally differentiated effector memory CD45RA+ cells. Material: naive CD8+ T cells sorted from blood. The receptors come from a woman in her 30s in good health.

The chain recombines TRBV13 with TRBJ2-2; 10 nucleotides align to TRBD2. This CDR3 has 17 residues. V lost 6 bases, J lost 1 base, and 8 bases stayed unmatched. The V gene's germline CDR1 is PRHDT and CDR2 FYEKMQ (reference sequence). The CDR3, as DNA: TGTGCCAGCAGTAAGACTAGCGGGTGGAAGAACACCGGGGAGCTGTTTTTT. This encodes CASSKTSGWKNTGELFF.

V gene TRBV6-4 combines with J gene TRBJ1-5, with TRBD1 as a possible D gene (5 bases). The CDR3 length is 15 residues. Trimming removed 4 bases from V and 7 bases from J, with 17 bases in between. The germline CDR1 and CDR2 sequences are MRHNA and SNTAGT. The CDR3 bases are TGTGCCAGCAGTGTCCCCATCGGGGGGGGACAGCCCCAGCATTTT. This codes for CASSVPIGGGQPQHF.

In its sample, this clone was seen once. This rearrangement joins TRBV6-1 to TRBJ2-7; D is uncertain. CDR3 length: 12 residues. Germline assignment: CDR1 MNHNS and CDR2 SASEGT. V lost 5 bases to trimming and J lost 4 bases, with 9 bases between them. The CDR3 coding sequence is TGTGCCAGCAGTATACGAGATTACGAGCAGTACTTC. Its protein product is CASSIRDYEQYF.

This chain joins TRBV11-2 and TRBJ2-7, with unresolved D. Trimming left V 3 bases short and J 0 bases short, with 9 bases between. The CDR3 totals 14 residues. The germline CDR1 and CDR2 sequences are SGHAT and FQNNGV. Written as DNA, the CDR3 is TGTGCCAGCAGCTTTTTTGGCGACTCCTACGAGCAGTACTTC. It yields the protein CASSFFGDSYEQYF. Based on the CDR3 plus reference TRBV11-2 and TRBJ2-7, the full variable domain is EAGVAQSPRYKIIEKRQSVAFWCNPISGHATLYWYQQILGQGPKLLIQFQNNGVVDDSQLPKDRFSAERLKGVDSTLKIQPAKLEDSAVYLCASSFFGDSYEQYFGPGTRLTVT.

This clone was recorded only once. The J gene is TRBJ2-5, the V gene TRBV7-2; D perhaps matches TRBD2 (5 bases). CDR1 and CDR2 (germline): SGHTA, FQGNSA. The germline V and J ends were trimmed by 1 base and 3 bases, with 15 bases remaining between them. The CDR3 covers 16 residues. This CDR3 is CASSLDREGEEETQYF. In DNA, the CDR3 is TGTGCCAGCAGCTTAGATCGCGAGGGCGAGGAAGAGACCCAGTACTTC. The whole variable domain, filled in from reference TRBV7-2 and TRBJ2-5, reads GAGVSQSPSNKVTEKGKDVELRCDPISGHTALYWYRQSLGQGLEFLIYFQGNSAPDKSGLPSDRFSAERTGGSVSTLTIQRTQQEDSAVYLCASSLDREGEEETQYFGPGTRLLVL.

The chain links TRBV13 to TRBJ2-3; 8 bases line up with TRBD2. CDR1 and CDR2 from the germline V gene are PRHDT and FYEKMQ (reference sequence). V lost 6 bases and J lost 0; bases outside the gene matches: 8. The CDR3 is 16 amino acids. The DNA for the CDR3 is TGTGCCAGCAGTCATTGGGGACTAGTTAGCACAGATACGCAGTATTTT. Its translation: CASSHWGLVSTDTQYF.

V gene TRBV7-2 combines with J gene TRBJ2-7; 12 bases align to TRBD2. This CDR3 comprises 14 residues. Germline assignment: CDR1 SGHTA and CDR2 FQGNSA. Unmatched junction bases numbered 2, after V lost 4 bases and J lost 4 bases. The CDR3 protein is CASSSTSGRYEQYF. The CDR3 bases are TGTGCCAGCAGCTCGACTAGCGGGAGATACGAGCAGTACTTC.

The chain has TRBV18 and TRBJ1-5, with D possibly matching TRBD1 (6 bases). CDR3 size: 15 residues. V shed 2 bases and J shed 3 bases, with 11 bases lying between them. CDR1 and CDR2 (germline): KGHSH, LQKENI. DNA for the CDR3: TGTGCCAGCTCACCAAGGACAGCTTCCAATCAGCCCCAGCATTTT. Protein product: CASSPRTASNQPQHF.

The V and J genes are TRBV10-2 and TRBJ2-7; unclear D gene. Trimming took 0 bases from V and 0 from J, leaving 12 bases between them. Germline CDR1 reads WSHSY; CDR2 reads SAAADI. The CDR3 is 16 residues long. In DNA, the CDR3 is TGCGCCAGCAGTGAGTCAGGGCCCCAGAGCTCCTACGAGCAGTACTTC. Protein: CASSESGPQSSYEQYF.

The rearrangement links TRBV27 to TRBJ2-7, with D possibly being TRBD2 (6 bases). V lost 5 bases and J lost 1, with 12 bases in between. Germline V gives CDR1 MNHEY, CDR2 SMNVEV (reference sequence). CDR3 length: 14 residues. In DNA form, the CDR3 reads TGTGCCAGCAGTGGCCGGGACTCATCCTACGAGCAGTACTTC. Translation gives CASSGRDSSYEQYF.

The chain uses TRBV27 and TRBJ1-5; 11 nucleotides line up with TRBD1. J was trimmed by 2 bases and V by 2 bases; bases with no gene match: 5. Germline V CDR1 and CDR2: MNHEY, SMNVEV (reference sequence). This CDR3 has 17 amino acids. The CDR3 bases are TGTGCCAGCAGTTTAGTGGGACAGGGGGTGGGCAATCAGCCCCAGCATTTT. This codes for CASSLVGQGVGNQPQHF.

The V call is TRBV5-8, the J call TRBJ2-7, with 7 nucleotides matching TRBD2. The CDR3 spans 14 residues. V dropped 4 bases and J dropped 2; count of bases not matched to a gene: 6. CDR1 and CDR2 (germline): SGHTS, YDEGEE. CDR3 in DNA: TGTGCCAGCAGCCATGTCGCGGGGGCCTACGAGCAGTACTTC. Its translation: CASSHVAGAYEQYF.

The J gene is TRBJ1-2, the V gene TRBV28; D might be TRBD1 (6 bases). Germline V gene lookup returns CDR1 MDHEN and CDR2 SYDVKM. Trimming cost V 5 bases and J 0 bases, with 13 bases left between them. The CDR3 is made up of 15 amino acids. CDR3 nucleotides: TGTGCCAGCAGTCACACAGGGCGAGCTAACTATGGCTACACCTTC. It yields the protein CASSHTGRANYGYTF.

This chain connects TRBV15 to TRBJ2-5, with 12 bases identical to TRBD2. The CDR3 extends over 18 amino acids. Looked up from germline, CDR1 is LNHNV and CDR2 is YYDKDF (reference sequence). Losses at the gene ends were 2 bases for V and 0 bases for J; bases not matched to a gene: 7. The CDR3 region has the DNA TGTGCCACCAGCAGAAACACCCTAGCGGGAGGGTACCAAGAGACCCAGTACTTC. As protein: CATSRNTLAGGYQETQYF.

The gene calls are TRBV9 and TRBJ1-4; D is uncertain. This CDR3 contains 14 residues. The V end lost 0 bases, the J end lost 0 bases, and 3 bases lay between the germline ends. CDR1 and CDR2 from the germline V gene are SGDLS and YYNGEE. CDR3 sequence (DNA): TGTGCCAGCAGCGTAGGTGCAACTAATGAAAAACTGTTTTTT. It translates to CASSVGATNEKLFF.

J is TRBJ1-2 and V is TRBV5-1, with a weak D call TRBD1 (5 bases). Germline values: CDR1 SGHRS, CDR2 YFSETQ. The ends were cut back, 3 bases at V and 1 base at J, with 10 bases in the middle. The CDR3 totals 14 residues. The CDR3 reads CASSSAGLNYGYTF. The CDR3 DNA follows: TGCGCCAGCAGCTCTGCAGGGCTTAACTATGGCTACACCTTC.

This chain uses TRBV21-1 with TRBJ1-5. TRBV21-1 is a pseudogene segment. The CDR3 extends over 16 amino acids. For the CDR3, the DNA is TGTGCCAGAAAGCGAGGGAGCCCTTATAGCAATCAGCCCCAGCATTTT. This codes for CARKRGSPYSNQPQHF.